What follows are 23 T cell receptor beta chains derived from one specimen sequenced in a study of cytomegalovirus exposure and HLA in healthy donors. The primer mix had 60 Vbeta and 13 Jbeta primers. Sequenced by immunoSEQ multiplex PCR; TCRdb stores in-frame clones only, minus some. The sample shows roughly 140,000 clones, around 79% of them seen only once. The specimen was PBMCs. Every receptor here comes from a man between 50 and 59 years old in good health and CMV-seropositive.

The CDR3 here is CASIDRENGYTF. CDR3 sequence (DNA): TGTGCCAGCATCGACAGGGAAAATGGCTACACCTTC. The chain has TRBV27 and TRBJ1-2; TRBD1 matches 7 bases. This CDR3 region has 12 residues. The V segment lost 7 bases and the J segment 6 bases; nucleotides outside the gene matches: 5. The germline CDR1 and CDR2 sequences are MNHEY and SMNVEV (reference sequence).

The gene calls are TRBV5-4 and TRBJ1-4; 8 bases agree with TRBD1. V was clipped by 1 base and J by 4 bases; unmatched bases: 3. This CDR3 is 15 amino acids long. Looked up from germline, CDR1 is SGHNT and CDR2 is YYREEE (reference sequence). The CDR3 here is CASSLSDRGNEKLFF. The CDR3 nucleotides are TGTGCCAGCAGCTTGAGCGACAGGGGTAATGAAAAACTGTTTTTT.

This sequence joins TRBV19 and TRBJ1-1; D unresolved. Germline V gives CDR1 LNHDA, CDR2 SQIVND (reference sequence). The CDR3 runs to 11 residues. V dropped 8 bases and J dropped 6 bases, with 10 bases sitting between them. CDR3 amino acids: CASLRGSEAFF. CDR3 nucleotides: TGTGCCAGTCTCCGGGGTTCTGAAGCTTTCTTT.

The chain uses TRBV7-2 and TRBJ2-1, with 7 bases lining up with TRBD2. The junction had 7 bases not matched to a gene; V was cut back by 1 base and J by 7 bases. The CDR3 length is 15 residues. Germline values: CDR1 SGHTA, CDR2 FQGNSA. CDR3 sequence reads: CASSLEATSRNEQFF. The CDR3 coding sequence is TGTGCCAGCAGCTTAGAAGCGACTAGCAGGAATGAGCAGTTCTTC.

The rearrangement links TRBV19 to TRBJ2-5; no firm D call. Germline CDR1 and CDR2: LNHDA and SQIVND (reference sequence). V lost 7 bases and J 0 bases, leaving 9 bases between the germline ends. The CDR3 contains 13 residues. CDR3 nucleotides: TGTGCCAGTACAGGATTTAACCAAGAGACCCAGTACTTC. Translated: CASTGFNQETQYF.

The chain joins TRBV19 to TRBJ1-6, with a possible D match to TRBD1 (6 bases). Germline V gene sequence: CDR1 LNHDA, CDR2 SQIVND (reference sequence). V dropped 3 bases and J dropped 10 bases, with 13 bases sitting between them. This CDR3 contains 14 residues. The CDR3 reads CASSISGEESPLHF. DNA for the CDR3: TGTGCCAGTAGTATTTCAGGGGAAGAGTCACCCCTCCACTTT.

CDR3 amino acids: CASSYLAGAQTGELFF. The DNA for the CDR3 is TGTGCCAGCAGTTACCTAGCGGGAGCTCAAACCGGGGAGCTGTTTTTT. This sequence joins TRBV2 and TRBJ2-2, with 10 bases aligning to TRBD2. Germline CDR1 SNHLY, CDR2 FYNNEI. J gave up 5 bases and V 5 bases, and 8 bases lay outside the gene matches. This CDR3 has 16 amino acids.

The chain has TRBV28 and TRBJ1-2; a possible D gene is TRBD1 (6 bases). The ends were cut back, 5 bases at V and 3 bases at J, with 13 bases in the middle. CDR1 is MDHEN and CDR2 is SYDVKM in the germline V gene. The CDR3 totals 14 residues. CDR3 DNA sequence: TGTGCCAGCAGTGACCCGGGACACCACTATGGCTACACCTTC. It encodes CASSDPGHHYGYTF.

The table lists this clone with a count of one. The rearrangement links TRBV7-9 to TRBJ2-7; maybe TRBD2 (6 bases). This CDR3 comprises 15 residues. Germline V gene lookup returns CDR1 SEHNR and CDR2 FQNEAQ (reference sequence). The V end was cut by 3 bases, the J end by 3 bases, with 15 bases between. The CDR3 reads CASSFDPAGLYEQYF. For the CDR3, the DNA is TGTGCCAGCAGCTTTGATCCAGCGGGCCTCTACGAGCAGTACTTC.

The chain employs TRBV9 and TRBJ2-1; TRBD1 is a possible D gene (6 bases). The length of the CDR3 is 17 residues. Germline CDR1 reads SGDLS; CDR2 reads YYNGEE. The ends were cut back, 1 base at V and 1 base at J, with 15 bases in the middle. The CDR3 nucleotides are TGTGCCAGCAGCGTATATGTCGCAGGGGTGTCCTACAATGAGCAGTTCTTC. Residues: CASSVYVAGVSYNEQFF.

The CDR3 here is CASSYGGRVQFF. The CDR3 region has the DNA TGTGCCAGCAGTTACGGGGGCAGGGTGCAGTTCTTC. This chain uses TRBV6-5 with TRBJ2-1; D is perhaps TRBD1 (6 bases). Germline assignment: CDR1 MNHEY and CDR2 SVGAGI. Trimming left V 2 bases short and J 12 bases short, with 11 bases between. This CDR3 comprises 12 residues.

This chain joins TRBV28 and TRBJ2-3; 7 bases align to TRBD2. Germline trimming cut 8 bases from V and 4 bases from J; bases unmatched to any gene: 12. Germline CDR1 reads MDHEN; CDR2 reads SYDVKM. The CDR3 extends over 15 amino acids. CDR3 sequence reads: CASLGREGLADTQYF. The CDR3 nucleotides are TGTGCCAGCCTTGGGAGGGAGGGCCTGGCAGATACGCAGTATTTT.

This chain connects TRBV6-6 to TRBJ2-7, with a tentative D call TRBD2 (6 bases). CDR1 MNHNY and CDR2 SVGAGI come from the germline V gene (reference sequence). The V end lost 5 bases, the J end lost 2 bases, and 16 bases lay between the germline ends. The CDR3 contains 15 residues. This chain's CDR3 is CASSPDRLATYEQYF. The CDR3 nucleotides read TGTGCCAGCAGTCCAGATAGGCTAGCGACCTACGAGCAGTACTTC.

V and J are TRBV4-1 and TRBJ2-4; D may be TRBD2 (5 bases). The CDR3 has 15 residues. Germline V lookup: CDR1 MGHRA, CDR2 YSYEKL. Trimming took 2 bases from V and 9 from J, leaving 17 bases between them. In nucleotides, the CDR3 is TGCGCCAGCAGCCAAACACTAGGTTCTTGGGGCATTCAGTACTTC. Translating it yields CASSQTLGSWGIQYF.

V usage is TRBV6-1 and J usage is TRBJ1-6, with TRBD1 matching over 8 bases. CDR1 is MNHNS and CDR2 is SASEGT in the germline V gene. Trimming took 0 bases from V and 9 from J; bases not matched to a gene: 7. This CDR3 has 16 residues. CDR3 nucleotide sequence: TGTGCCAGCAGTGAAGCAAGGACAGGGTACATTTCACCCCTCCACTTT. Protein product: CASSEARTGYISPLHF.

This clone was seen only once. The chain employs TRBV7-9 and TRBJ2-5; TRBD2 aligns across 11 bases. The DNA end lines up better with TRBJ2-7; the J call may be wrong. Germline loops: CDR1 SEHNR, CDR2 FQNEAQ (reference sequence). This CDR3 is built from 15 residues. This CDR3 is CASTVAGGPSYEQYF. The CDR3 region has the DNA TGTGCCAGCACCGTAGCGGGAGGGCCCTCGTACGAGCAGTACTTC.

The CDR3 here is CASTGESSTEQYF. CDR3 nucleotide sequence: TGCGCCAGCACCGGGGAAAGTAGTACCGAGCAGTACTTC. This chain links TRBV10-2 with TRBJ2-7; D perhaps matches TRBD2 (5 bases). Trimming took off 7 bases at V and 6 bases at J, with 16 bases between the two ends. The germline V gene has CDR1 WSHSY and CDR2 SAAADI. CDR3 length equals 13 residues.

The J gene is TRBJ2-4, the V gene TRBV5-6; D might be TRBD1 (5 bases). Germline V lookup: CDR1 SGHDT, CDR2 YYEEEE. This CDR3 has 15 amino acids. V was trimmed by 6 bases and J by 0 bases, leaving 13 bases between them. The CDR3 here is CASTRQRLAKNIQYF. The DNA of the CDR3 is TGTGCCAGCACCCGACAGAGATTAGCCAAAAACATTCAGTACTTC.

The rearrangement uses TRBV6-1 and TRBJ1-1, with 11 bases lining up with TRBD1. Looked up from germline, CDR1 is MNHNS and CDR2 is SASEGT. The CDR3 sequence is 18 residues long. The ends lost 4 bases at V and 0 bases at J; junction bases unmatched: 10. The CDR3 nucleotides are TGTGCCAGCAGTGGACAGGACAGGGGGCGCTTAATGAACACTGAAGCTTTCTTT. Residues: CASSGQDRGRLMNTEAFF.

Comment on this clone: Other DNA sequences in the same sample also yield this CDR3. The rearrangement uses TRBV18 and TRBJ2-1; TRBD2 matches at 9 bases. The germline V gene has CDR1 KGHSH and CDR2 LQKENI. V lost 0 bases, J lost 4 bases, and 1 base stayed unmatched. The CDR3 is 15 amino acids. In nucleotides, the CDR3 is TGTGCCAGCTCACCACCGGCGGGAGGGTACAATGAGCAGTTCTTC. This sequence encodes CASSPPAGGYNEQFF.

This chain joins TRBV21-1 and TRBJ1-5; whether TRBD1, the table's D call, matches the DNA was not checked. TRBV21-1 constitutes a pseudogene. The CDR3 is 17 amino acids. In DNA form, the CDR3 reads TGTGCCAGCAGCAAAGGGACAGGGGGCTTTAGCAATCAGCCCCAGCATTTT. Translated, it gives CASSKGTGGFSNQPQHF.

The V call is TRBV5-4, the J call TRBJ2-2; 10 positions agree with TRBD2. V lost 0 bases and J lost 2; bases outside the gene matches: 4. Germline values: CDR1 SGHNT, CDR2 YYREEE (reference sequence). This CDR3 has 17 residues. CDR3: CASSLGPSGRNTGELFF. For the CDR3, the DNA is TGTGCCAGCAGCTTGGGACCTAGCGGGAGAAACACCGGGGAGCTGTTTTTT.

This chain joins TRBV6-5 and TRBJ1-2; 9 bases map to TRBD1. The germline gives CDR1 MNHEY, CDR2 SVGAGI. The CDR3 is 14 residues long. Unmatched junction bases numbered 5, after V lost 6 bases and J lost 3 bases. The CDR3 DNA sequence: TGTGCCAGCAGCCGGGACAGGGTCCACTATGGCTACACCTTC. Amino acid sequence: CASSRDRVHYGYTF.